One sample yielded the 28 T cell receptor beta chains listed below, sequenced in a study of blood T cell repertoires in COVID-19. The method was immunoSEQ multiplex PCR; TCRdb's version includes in-frame clones alone and lacks a portion of them. The data show a few hundred thousand clones, roughly 84% seen once. Sequenced: PBMCs or T cells enriched from blood (not recorded which). Every receptor here comes from a man aged 30 to 39 in a cohort exposed to, infected with or recovered from COVID-19 (not recorded which).

This rearrangement joins TRBV25-1 to TRBJ2-7; D is ambiguous. The CDR3 contains 14 residues. Germline values: CDR1 MGHDK, CDR2 SYGVNS. V shed 8 bases and J shed 2 bases, with 16 bases lying between them. The CDR3 DNA reads TGTGCCAGCGGGCTTGCCGCAAACACCTACGAGCAGTACTTC. Translated, it gives CASGLAANTYEQYF.

The rearrangement links TRBV2 to TRBJ1-1; 9 nucleotides align to TRBD1. The length of the CDR3 is 14 residues. The ends lost 4 bases at V and 5 bases at J; junction bases unmatched: 5. Germline CDR1 and CDR2: SNHLY and FYNNEI. In nucleotides, the CDR3 is TGTGCCAGCAGTGGGAACAGGGGGCGGACTGAAGCTTTCTTT. Translating it yields CASSGNRGRTEAFF.

V gene TRBV5-1 combines with J gene TRBJ2-5, with 12 bases identical to TRBD2. This CDR3 contains 15 residues. Germline-derived CDR1 and CDR2 are SGHRS and YFSETQ. With V trimmed by 4 bases and J by 2 bases, 3 bases remained unmatched. This CDR3 is CASSRGTSGQETQYF. In nucleotides, the CDR3 is TGCGCCAGCAGCAGAGGGACTAGCGGGCAAGAGACCCAGTACTTC.

CDR3 region: CASSLSPTSGGTDTQYF. DNA for the CDR3: TGTGCCAGCAGCTTATCCCCGACTAGCGGGGGCACAGATACGCAGTATTTT. V usage is TRBV7-3 and J usage is TRBJ2-3, with TRBD2 matching over 11 bases. CDR3 length: 17 amino acids. CDR1 and CDR2 from the germline V gene are SGHTA and FQGTGA. Trimming removed 2 bases from V and 1 base from J; junction bases left unmatched: 5.

V usage is TRBV7-6 and J usage is TRBJ1-1; 7 bases match TRBD1. V gave up 5 bases and J gave up 2 bases; unmatched junction bases: 8. Germline V lookup: CDR1 SGHVS, CDR2 FNYEAQ. The length of the CDR3 is 15 residues. The CDR3 here is CASSPPGQLNTEAFF. The CDR3, as DNA: TGTGCCAGCAGCCCGCCGGGACAGCTAAACACTGAAGCTTTCTTT.

This chain links TRBV2 with TRBJ1-5; 10 nucleotides match TRBD1. V was clipped by 4 bases and J by 6 bases; unmatched bases: 6. The CDR3 covers 15 residues. In germline, CDR1 is SNHLY, CDR2 FYNNEI. CDR3 nucleotides: TGTGCCAGCAGTGGCCGACAGGGGGCAGGTCAGCCCCAGCATTTT. Protein sequence: CASSGRQGAGQPQHF. Full variable domain (missing parts from reference TRBV2 and TRBJ1-5): EPEVTQTPSHQVTQMGQEVILRCVPISNHLYFYWYRQILGQKVEFLVSFYNNEISEKSEIFDDQFSVERPDGSNFTLKIRSTKLEDSAMYFCASSGRQGAGQPQHFGDGTRLSIL.

The chain employs TRBV2 and TRBJ2-5; TRBD2 matches at 8 bases. CDR3 size: 17 residues. J gave up 4 bases and V 7 bases, and 17 bases lay outside the gene matches. The germline V gene has CDR1 SNHLY and CDR2 FYNNEI. CDR3 sequence (DNA): TGTGCCAGCACCCCCGGGGGGGCGGGAGTCCTGGGAGAGACCCAGTACTTC. Encoded protein: CASTPGGAGVLGETQYF.

The chain has TRBV7-9 and TRBJ2-7; maybe TRBD2 (6 bases). Deletions cut 0 bases from V and 3 bases from J, with 12 bases between. CDR1 and CDR2 (germline): SEHNR, FQNEAQ (reference sequence). This CDR3 comprises 15 residues. CDR3 DNA sequence: TGTGCCAGCAGCTTAGCGGACGGGAGTATCTACGAGCAGTACTTC. Translating it yields CASSLADGSIYEQYF.

The rearrangement uses TRBV20-1 and TRBJ1-3, with D unresolved. The V gene's germline CDR1 is DFQATT and CDR2 SNEGSKA (reference sequence). Trimming took 3 bases from V and 7 from J, leaving 4 bases between them. The CDR3 runs to 10 residues. The CDR3 loop is CSASRNTIYF. The CDR3 DNA reads as TGCAGTGCTAGCCGGAACACCATATATTTT.

This clone is a singleton in its sample. The V and J genes are TRBV27 and TRBJ1-1, with a possible D match to TRBD1 (6 bases). V lost 8 bases, J lost 4 bases, and 11 bases lay in between. The CDR3 is 12 residues long. Germline CDR1 MNHEY, CDR2 SMNVEV (reference sequence). The CDR3 region has the DNA TGTGCCAGCCGACAGACAGGCACTGAAGCTTTCTTT. Amino acid sequence: CASRQTGTEAFF.

The chain is built from TRBV24-1 and TRBJ2-3; D is unclear. CDR3 size: 15 residues. The germline V gene encodes CDR1 KGHDR and CDR2 SFDVKD. The V gene lost 0 bases and the J gene lost 0 bases, with 6 bases spanning the gap. The CDR3 nucleotides are TGTGCCACCAGTGATTTGACGGGTAGCACAGATACGCAGTATTTT. Translating it yields CATSDLTGSTDTQYF.

The chain is built from TRBV4-1 and TRBJ2-5; 14 bases agree with TRBD2. Germline trimming cut 2 bases from V and 9 bases from J; bases unmatched to any gene: 11. This CDR3 has 17 residues. The germline V gene encodes CDR1 MGHRA and CDR2 YSYEKL. The CDR3 bases are TGCGCCAGCAGCCAACCCCATGAGGGACTAGCGGGAGCGGCCCAGTACTTC. It codes for CASSQPHEGLAGAAQYF.

The chain is built from TRBV19 and TRBJ2-2, with D possibly matching TRBD2 (5 bases). The germline CDR1 and CDR2 sequences are LNHDA and SQIVND (reference sequence). Trimming removed 7 bases at V and 2 bases at J, with 14 bases between. This CDR3 contains 15 residues. The DNA of the CDR3 is TGTGCCAGTAAGACCGGGGAAGCTAACACCGGGGAGCTGTTTTTT. This codes for CASKTGEANTGELFF.

CDR3 protein: CASSLFPEPPRGARTGELFF. The CDR3 DNA reads TGTGCCAGCAGCTTATTCCCGGAGCCACCCCGCGGGGCGCGAACCGGGGAGCTGTTTTTT. The chain recombines TRBV7-6 with TRBJ2-2; D is perhaps TRBD2 (6 bases). The ends were cut back, 2 bases at V and 5 bases at J, with 27 bases in the middle. Germline V gene lookup returns CDR1 SGHVS and CDR2 FNYEAQ. The length of the CDR3 is 20 residues.

The V gene is TRBV10-1, the J gene TRBJ2-5, with D unresolved. The CDR3 runs 13 residues. V was trimmed by 4 bases and J by 4 bases, leaving 10 bases between them. Germline values: CDR1 WNHNN, CDR2 SYGVQD (reference sequence). CDR3 amino acids: CASSAAGGETQYF. CDR3 sequence (DNA): TGCGCCAGCAGTGCGGCTGGCGGAGAGACCCAGTACTTC.

A single count supports this clone. V and J are TRBV28 and TRBJ1-1; 7 positions agree with TRBD1. V shed 4 bases and J 0 bases; nucleotides not matched to a gene: 5. CDR1 is MDHEN and CDR2 is SYDVKM in the germline V gene. CDR3 length equals 15 residues. The CDR3 DNA reads as TGTGCCAGCAGTTCCGGGACAGCGATGAACACTGAAGCTTTCTTT. Translation gives CASSSGTAMNTEAFF.

J is TRBJ1-2 and V is TRBV4-3; TRBD1 is a possible D gene (5 bases). The length of the CDR3 is 16 residues. The germline V and J ends were trimmed by 1 base and 1 base, with 13 bases remaining between them. Germline loops: CDR1 LGHNA, CDR2 YSLEER. CDR3 region: CASSQGAGVGNYGYTF. The CDR3 region has the DNA TGCGCCAGCAGCCAAGGAGCGGGGGTGGGTAACTATGGCTACACCTTC.

This sequence joins TRBV7-2 and TRBJ1-6, with D possibly being TRBD1 (5 bases). Germline V gene lookup returns CDR1 SGHTA and CDR2 FQGNSA. The V gene lost 5 bases and the J gene lost 0 bases, with 17 bases spanning the gap. This CDR3 contains 18 residues. As DNA, the CDR3 is TGTGCCAGCAGCCATCCGTTAGGACAACGCTCCTATAATTCACCCCTCCACTTT. This encodes CASSHPLGQRSYNSPLHF. Full variable domain (outside the CDR3, taken from reference TRBV7-2 and TRBJ1-6): GAGVSQSPSNKVTEKGKDVELRCDPISGHTALYWYRQSLGQGLEFLIYFQGNSAPDKSGLPSDRFSAERTGGSVSTLTIQRTQQEDSAVYLCASSHPLGQRSYNSPLHFGNGTRLTVT.

This clone has a single count. This chain links TRBV11-1 with TRBJ1-1; the D gene is possibly TRBD1 (5 bases). CDR1 and CDR2 from the germline V gene are SGHAT and FQDESV (reference sequence). Trimming pared 5 bases from V and 1 base from J, leaving 14 bases between. This CDR3 region has 15 residues. The CDR3 sequence: CASSPRQRPNTEAFF. The DNA for the CDR3 is TGTGCCAGCAGCCCCCGACAGCGCCCGAACACTGAAGCTTTCTTT.

The CDR3 reads CASSLNTALNTEAFF. The CDR3 DNA reads TGCGCCAGCAGCTTGAACACCGCTTTAAACACTGAAGCTTTCTTT. This rearrangement joins TRBV5-1 to TRBJ1-1, with D hard to call. This CDR3 is built from 15 residues. The ends were cut back, 1 base at V and 2 bases at J, with 12 bases in the middle. Per germline, CDR1 SGHRS and CDR2 YFSETQ.

The chain recombines TRBV11-3 with TRBJ2-2, with D perhaps TRBD2 (5 bases). V dropped 5 bases and J dropped 1 base, with 8 bases sitting between them. CDR1 SGHNT and CDR2 YENEEA come from the germline V gene. CDR3 length: 14 amino acids. CDR3 nucleotide sequence: TGTGCCAGCAGCCTAAGCGGGAACACCGGGGAGCTGTTTTTT. It codes for CASSLSGNTGELFF.

The chain has TRBV10-3 and TRBJ1-6, with D tentatively TRBD1 (6 bases). The V gene lost 6 bases and the J gene lost 6 bases, with 15 bases spanning the gap. CDR3 length: 15 amino acids. The germline gives CDR1 ENHRY, CDR2 SYGVKD. This CDR3 is CAIRANTGSNSPLHF. The DNA for the CDR3 is TGTGCCATCAGAGCTAATACAGGGAGTAATTCACCCCTCCACTTT.

The genes are TRBV18 and TRBJ2-7; 8 nucleotides match TRBD2. This CDR3 contains 14 residues. V was clipped by 5 bases and J by 3 bases; unmatched bases: 6. CDR1 KGHSH and CDR2 LQKENI come from the germline V gene. The CDR3 region has the DNA TGTGCCAGCTCATTCCAGCGGGAGAACTACGAGCAGTACTTC. It yields the protein CASSFQRENYEQYF.

This sequence joins TRBV10-2 and TRBJ2-7, with 7 bases matching TRBD2. The J segment lost 5 bases and the V segment lost 1 base, leaving 5 bases of the junction unmatched. Germline CDR1 and CDR2: WSHSY and SAAADI. The CDR3 extends over 14 amino acids. The DNA of the CDR3 is TGCGCCAGCAGTGAGTTGCGGGAGAGGGACGAGCAGTACTTC. It specifies CASSELRERDEQYF.

There are a few counts of this clone. The chain combines TRBV19 with TRBJ1-2; tentative D call: TRBD1 (6 bases). CDR1 and CDR2 from the germline V gene are LNHDA and SQIVND (reference sequence). The CDR3 loop spans 14 amino acids. V lost 3 bases to trimming and J lost 6 bases, with 14 bases between them. The CDR3 loop is CASSIFQGPDGYTF. The CDR3 DNA sequence: TGTGCCAGTAGTATTTTCCAGGGGCCGGATGGCTACACCTTC.

CDR3 residues: CASSLSPGTGYYGYTF. In nucleotides, the CDR3 is TGTGCCAGCAGCTTAAGCCCCGGGACAGGGTACTATGGCTACACCTTC. The rearrangement joins TRBV11-2 to TRBJ1-2; 9 nucleotides agree with TRBD1. V lost 2 bases to trimming and J lost 3 bases; unmatched junction nucleotides: 7. The CDR3 spans 16 residues. The germline V gene has CDR1 SGHAT and CDR2 FQNNGV.

This clone came up once. The gene calls are TRBV4-1 and TRBJ1-2; TRBD1 aligns across 7 bases. Germline V gene sequence: CDR1 MGHRA, CDR2 YSYEKL. V gave up 3 bases and J gave up 2 bases; unmatched junction bases: 9. The CDR3 is 16 residues long. This CDR3 is CASSHNPGQQNYGYTF. CDR3 DNA: TGCGCCAGCAGCCATAACCCGGGACAGCAGAACTATGGCTACACCTTC.

The chain links TRBV6-5 to TRBJ1-6; 8 bases are shared with TRBD1. Germline V lookup: CDR1 MNHEY, CDR2 SVGAGI. The CDR3 runs to 13 residues. J gave up 7 bases and V 8 bases, and 4 bases lay outside the gene matches. CDR3 nucleotide sequence: TGTGCCAGCCGACAGGGGAGGAATTCACCCCTCCACTTT. It is translated as CASRQGRNSPLHF.